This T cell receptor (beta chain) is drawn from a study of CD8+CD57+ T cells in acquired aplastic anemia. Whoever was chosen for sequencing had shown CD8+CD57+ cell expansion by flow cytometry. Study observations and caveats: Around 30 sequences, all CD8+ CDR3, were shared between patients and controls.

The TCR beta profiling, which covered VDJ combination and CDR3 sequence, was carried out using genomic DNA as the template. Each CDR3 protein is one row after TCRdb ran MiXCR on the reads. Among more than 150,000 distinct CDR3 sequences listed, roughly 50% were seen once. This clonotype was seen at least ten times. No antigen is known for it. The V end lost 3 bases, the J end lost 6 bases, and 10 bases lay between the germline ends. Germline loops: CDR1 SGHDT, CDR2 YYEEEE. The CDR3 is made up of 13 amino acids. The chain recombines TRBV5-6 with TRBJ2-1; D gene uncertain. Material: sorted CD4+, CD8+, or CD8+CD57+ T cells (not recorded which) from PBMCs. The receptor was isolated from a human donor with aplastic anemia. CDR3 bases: TGTGCCAGCAGCTCGACGTTGTTCAATGAGCAGTTCTTC. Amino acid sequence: CASSSTLFNEQFF.